The 5 T cell receptor beta chains below come from one sample, sequenced in a study of blood T cell repertoires in COVID-19 (TCRdb year 2020). Library creation used the immunoSEQ multiplex PCR assay. TCRdb re-hosts the immuneACCESS table, in-frame sequences only. Its copies lack some clones; in the studies checked, an unresolved V gene accounts for under half of them, and the cause for the rest is not known. The sample yields about 270,000 clones; about four fifths were counted once. Together, the top ten hold under 3% of the sample. Sequencing was performed on peripheral blood. These receptors came from an older woman with active or convalescent COVID-19.

The chain uses TRBV9 and TRBJ2-2; D might be TRBD2 (5 bases). V shed 3 bases and J shed 7 bases, with 7 bases lying between them. From germline, CDR1 is SGDLS and CDR2 YYNGEE. CDR3 size: 12 residues. The DNA of the CDR3 is TGTGCCAGCAGCGCGGGGAGCGGGGAGCTGTTTTTT. It codes for CASSAGSGELFF.

In this sample, this clone turned up once. The sample holds other DNA sequences that translate to the same CDR3. The chain uses TRBV7-6 and TRBJ2-7; 7 bases line up with TRBD1. The V gene end was trimmed by 1 base and the J gene end by 7 bases; junction bases not matched to a gene: 4. CDR1 is SGHVS, CDR2 FNYEAQ, per germline. The CDR3 loop spans 13 amino acids. The CDR3 loop is CASSLEGGREQYF. The CDR3 DNA reads as TGTGCCAGCAGCTTAGAAGGGGGCCGGGAGCAGTACTTC.

This clone was found a few times. The CDR3 is CASSVGVVTEAFF. The CDR3 region has the DNA TGTGCCAGCAGCGTCGGGGTTGTGACTGAAGCTTTCTTT. The V call is TRBV9, the J call TRBJ1-1, with D unclear. This CDR3 contains 13 residues. CDR1 SGDLS and CDR2 YYNGEE come from the germline V gene. The germline V and J ends were trimmed by 2 bases and 5 bases, with 10 bases remaining between them.

This rearrangement joins TRBV19 to TRBJ1-1, with 8 positions matching TRBD1. The CDR3 loop spans 15 amino acids. Germline V gene lookup returns CDR1 LNHDA and CDR2 SQIVND (reference sequence). With V trimmed by 6 bases and J by 3 bases, 9 bases remained unmatched. The CDR3: CASRPRQGTDTEAFF. For the CDR3, the DNA is TGTGCCAGTAGGCCCCGACAGGGGACGGACACTGAAGCTTTCTTT.

V usage is TRBV30 and J usage is TRBJ2-7, with 11 bases identical to TRBD2. CDR1 is GTSNPN, CDR2 SVGIG, per germline (reference sequence). Trimming removed 3 bases from V and 7 bases from J; junction bases left unmatched: 8. The CDR3 length is 14 residues. CDR3 region: CAWRLLAGVGEQYF. The CDR3 DNA is TGTGCCTGGAGATTACTAGCGGGGGTGGGTGAGCAGTACTTC.